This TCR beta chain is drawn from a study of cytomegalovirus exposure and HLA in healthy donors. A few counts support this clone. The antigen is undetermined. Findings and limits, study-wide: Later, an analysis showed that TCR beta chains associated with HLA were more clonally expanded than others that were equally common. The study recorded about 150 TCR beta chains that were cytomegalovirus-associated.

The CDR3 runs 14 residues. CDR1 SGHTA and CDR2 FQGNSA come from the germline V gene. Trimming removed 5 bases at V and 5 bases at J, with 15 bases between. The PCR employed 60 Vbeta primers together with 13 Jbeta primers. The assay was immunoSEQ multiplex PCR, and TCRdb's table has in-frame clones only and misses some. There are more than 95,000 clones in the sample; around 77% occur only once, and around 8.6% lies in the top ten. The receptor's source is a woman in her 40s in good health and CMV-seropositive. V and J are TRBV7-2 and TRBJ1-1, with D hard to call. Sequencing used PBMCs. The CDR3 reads CASSTEPRPTEAFF. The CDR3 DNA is TGTGCCAGCAGCACTGAGCCCAGGCCAACTGAAGCTTTCTTT.